These 3 T cell receptor beta chains share one sample of origin, sequenced in a study of blood T cell repertoires in COVID-19. Method: immunoSEQ multiplex PCR; TCRdb's copy keeps in-frame clones and lacks some. The table includes around 140,000 clones, roughly 86% detected once. Sequenced input: peripheral blood. These receptors were taken from a man in his 70s with acute or convalescent COVID-19.

This chain links TRBV3-1 (or the pseudogene TRBV3-2) with TRBJ2-1; 8 bases map to TRBD2. J lost 4 bases, V lost 0 bases, and 11 bases had no gene match. This CDR3 is 18 amino acids long. The V gene's germline CDR1 is LGHDT and CDR2 YNNKEL (reference sequence). The CDR3 here is CASSQDPPLAGGYNEQFF. The CDR3 DNA follows: TGTGCCAGCAGCCAAGATCCCCCCCTAGCGGGCGGTTACAATGAGCAGTTCTTC.

The chain recombines TRBV7-8 with TRBJ1-6, with a tentative D call TRBD1 (6 bases). Trimming took off 5 bases at V and 5 bases at J, with 10 bases between the two ends. The CDR3 is made up of 14 amino acids. CDR1 is SGHVS and CDR2 is FQNEAQ in the germline V gene. Written as DNA, the CDR3 is TGTGCCAGCAGCCAACAGGGAAATAATTCACCCCTCCACTTT. Translation gives CASSQQGNNSPLHF.

This clone appeared a single time. The chain combines TRBV6-2 or TRBV6-3 with TRBJ1-2; 8 bases map to TRBD1. Germline trimming cut 6 bases from V and 6 bases from J; bases unmatched to any gene: 9. Germline CDR1 and CDR2: MNHEY and SVGEGT. The CDR3 spans 14 residues. The CDR3 region has the DNA TGTGCCAGCAGCCCCTGGACAGGGAAGGATGGCTACACCTTC. Protein: CASSPWTGKDGYTF.